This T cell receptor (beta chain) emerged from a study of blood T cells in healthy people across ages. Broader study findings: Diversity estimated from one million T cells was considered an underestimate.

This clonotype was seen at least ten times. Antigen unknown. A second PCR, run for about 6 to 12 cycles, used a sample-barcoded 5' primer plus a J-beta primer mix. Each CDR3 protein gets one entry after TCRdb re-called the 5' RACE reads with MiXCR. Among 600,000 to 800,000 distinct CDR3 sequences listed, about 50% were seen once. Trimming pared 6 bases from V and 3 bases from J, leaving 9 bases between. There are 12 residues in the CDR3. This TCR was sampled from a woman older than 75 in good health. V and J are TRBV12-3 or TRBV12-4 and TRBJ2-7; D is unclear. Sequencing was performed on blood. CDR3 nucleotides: TGTGCCAGCAGCCCCGCTTACTACGAGCAGTACTTC. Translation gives CASSPAYYEQYF.